These 15 T cell receptor beta chains came from one sample sequenced in a study of cytomegalovirus exposure and HLA in healthy donors. Both 60 Vbeta primers and 13 Jbeta primers went into the PCR. Clones were sequenced by immunoSEQ multiplex PCR, and TCRdb holds only the in-frame ones, with some missing. The sample gives approximately 73,000 clones, roughly 63% of which show up once; roughly 5.6% is in the top ten. Specimen: PBMCs. These receptors all come from a man aged 25 to 40 in good health and CMV-seropositive.

This clone was seen only a few times. The chain uses TRBV5-4 and TRBJ1-2, with a tentative D call TRBD1 (5 bases). In germline, CDR1 is SGHNT, CDR2 YYREEE (reference sequence). The CDR3 spans 15 residues. Between the trimmed V and J ends, which lost 2 bases and 0 bases, there was a span of 11 bases. DNA for the CDR3: TGTGCCAGCAGCTTCCAGGGAATCACTAACTATGGCTACACCTTC. It yields the protein CASSFQGITNYGYTF.

This rearrangement joins TRBV2 to TRBJ1-1; D ambiguous. This CDR3 has 14 amino acids. With 7 bases removed from V and 0 bases from J, the gap between germline ends came to 12 bases. From germline, CDR1 is SNHLY and CDR2 FYNNEI. The CDR3 is CASIERLLNTEAFF. CDR3 nucleotide sequence: TGTGCCAGCATAGAGCGGCTGCTGAACACTGAAGCTTTCTTT.

This clone came up a few times. The J gene is TRBJ2-7, the V gene TRBV29-1; weak D call: TRBD1 (6 bases). The CDR3 extends over 13 amino acids. Trimming stripped 3 bases from V and 7 bases from J, with 16 bases between. Looked up from germline, CDR1 is SQVTM and CDR2 is ANQGSEA. CDR3 DNA sequence: TGCAGCGTTGAGAGAGGGACCCAGGGGGAGCAGTACTTC. It specifies CSVERGTQGEQYF.

J is TRBJ1-4 and V is TRBV27; TRBD1 might be the D (5 bases). The CDR3 loop spans 13 amino acids. The V and J ends lost 2 bases and 8 bases respectively, with 9 bases between them. The germline V gene encodes CDR1 MNHEY and CDR2 SMNVEV (reference sequence). Here the CDR3 DNA reads TGTGCCAGCAGTTTACGGCGGGGGGAAAAACTGTTTTTT. Protein product: CASSLRRGEKLFF.

This chain links TRBV9 with TRBJ1-6, with D possibly matching TRBD1 (5 bases). The CDR3 runs to 14 residues. V lost 0 bases to trimming and J lost 7 bases, with 8 bases between them. CDR1 is SGDLS, CDR2 YYNGEE, per germline. For the CDR3, the DNA is TGTGCCAGCAGCGTAGGGACACTAAATTCACCCCTCCACTTT. This encodes CASSVGTLNSPLHF.

The chain couples TRBV27 to TRBJ2-6, with D possibly being TRBD1 (6 bases). This CDR3 has 16 amino acids. Trimming removed 3 bases at V and 2 bases at J, with 11 bases between. Germline CDR1 and CDR2: MNHEY and SMNVEV (reference sequence). This CDR3 is CASSFQGQTGANVLTF. DNA for the CDR3: TGTGCCAGCAGTTTCCAGGGGCAGACTGGGGCCAACGTCCTGACTTTC.

The chain joins TRBV21-1 to TRBJ2-3; the table calls TRBD1, which could not be checked here. TRBV21-1 is reported as a pseudogene. This CDR3 has 15 amino acids. CDR3 protein: CASSKLRDKGDTQYF. CDR3 DNA sequence: TGTGCCAGCAGCAAACTCCGGGACAAGGGAGATACGCAGTATTTT.

The chain carries TRBV6-5 and TRBJ2-7; D is possibly TRBD1 (6 bases). This CDR3 comprises 14 residues. CDR1 and CDR2 (germline): MNHEY, SVGAGI. V lost 2 bases and J lost 5, with 13 bases in between. The CDR3 is CASSYEQGYHEQYF. CDR3 bases: TGTGCCAGCAGTTACGAACAGGGATACCACGAGCAGTACTTC.

This clone came up once. The gene calls are TRBV4-2 and TRBJ1-6; D possibly corresponds to TRBD1 (6 bases). Per germline, CDR1 LGHNA and CDR2 YNFKEQ. The length of the CDR3 is 17 residues. V dropped 0 bases and J dropped 2 bases, with 11 bases sitting between them. This chain's CDR3 is CASSQETGSAYNSPLHF. Written as DNA, the CDR3 is TGTGCCAGCAGCCAAGAGACAGGATCGGCCTATAATTCACCCCTCCACTTT.

This clone turned up a few times. DNA for the CDR3: TGTGCCAGCAGCCTCGACCCTAGAACTGAAGCTTTCTTT. Its translation is CASSLDPRTEAFF. The rearrangement uses TRBV7-2 and TRBJ1-1; D is uncertain. CDR1 is SGHTA, CDR2 FQGNSA, per germline. The CDR3 sequence is 13 residues long. V lost 5 bases, J lost 5 bases, and 12 bases lay in between.

J is TRBJ2-3 and V is TRBV19; 11 bases map to TRBD2. Germline CDR1 LNHDA, CDR2 SQIVND (reference sequence). This CDR3 has 16 amino acids. The J segment lost 3 bases and the V segment lost 5 bases, leaving 7 bases of the junction unmatched. CDR3 sequence: CASSLSGRVPTDTQYF. The CDR3 DNA is TGTGCCAGTAGTCTTAGCGGGAGGGTGCCGACAGATACGCAGTATTTT. Together with reference TRBV19 and TRBJ2-3, the CDR3 gives the full variable domain: DGGITQSPKYLFRKEGQNVTLSCEQNLNHDAMYWYRQDPGQGLRLIYYSQIVNDFQKGDIAEGYSVSREKKESFPLTVTSAQKNPTAFYLCASSLSGRVPTDTQYFGPGTRLTVL.

This clone was counted a single time. The chain recombines TRBV19 with TRBJ2-4; TRBD2 matches at 13 bases. Trimming cost V 5 bases and J 9 bases; bases outside gene matches: 4. The CDR3 is made up of 14 amino acids. Per the germline V gene, CDR1 is LNHDA and CDR2 is SQIVND (reference sequence). The chain's CDR3 is CASSGLAGDPIQYF. The DNA of the CDR3 is TGTGCCAGTAGTGGACTAGCGGGGGATCCCATTCAGTACTTC. The whole variable domain, remainder taken from reference TRBV19 and TRBJ2-4, is DGGITQSPKYLFRKEGQNVTLSCEQNLNHDAMYWYRQDPGQGLRLIYYSQIVNDFQKGDIAEGYSVSREKKESFPLTVTSAQKNPTAFYLCASSGLAGDPIQYFGAGTRLSVL.

The chain carries TRBV6-6 and TRBJ2-7; 11 bases align to TRBD2. V trimming: 6 bases; J trimming: 5 bases; junction bases outside the gene matches: 6. In germline, CDR1 is MNHNY, CDR2 SVGAGI (reference sequence). The CDR3 spans 14 residues. The CDR3 nucleotides read TGTGCCAGCAGATTACTAGCGGGAGTGAACGAGCAGTACTTC. Translating gives CASRLLAGVNEQYF.

The chain combines TRBV11-2 with TRBJ2-7; TRBD1 might be the D (5 bases). V lost 0 bases and J lost 4, with 13 bases in between. The CDR3 runs 15 residues. From germline, CDR1 is SGHAT and CDR2 FQNNGV. The CDR3, as DNA: TGTGCCAGCAGCTTAGATCCGACAGTGAATTACGAGCAGTACTTC. Encoded protein: CASSLDPTVNYEQYF.

The chain uses TRBV11-3 and TRBJ2-5; 9 bases fit TRBD2. The CDR3 has 18 amino acids. From germline, CDR1 is SGHNT and CDR2 YENEEA. V lost 5 bases to trimming and J lost 4 bases; unmatched junction nucleotides: 17. CDR3 protein: CASSLSGLAGRGGETQYF. The CDR3 region has the DNA TGTGCCAGCAGCCTCTCGGGCCTAGCGGGAAGGGGTGGAGAGACCCAGTACTTC.